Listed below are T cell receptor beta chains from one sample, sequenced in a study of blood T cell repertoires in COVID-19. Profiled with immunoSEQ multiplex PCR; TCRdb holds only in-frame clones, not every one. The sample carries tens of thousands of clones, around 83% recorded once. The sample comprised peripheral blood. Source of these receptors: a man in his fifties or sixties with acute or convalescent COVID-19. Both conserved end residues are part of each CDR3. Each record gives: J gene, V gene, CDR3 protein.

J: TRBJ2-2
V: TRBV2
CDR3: CASSVPGTGFNTGELFF

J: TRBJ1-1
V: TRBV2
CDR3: CASSTISGDMGTEAFF

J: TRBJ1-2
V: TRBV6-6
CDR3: CASTYRTGGYGYTF

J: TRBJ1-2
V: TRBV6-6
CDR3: CASSFRQGVPISYTF

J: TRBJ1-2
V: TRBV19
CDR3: CASSISDRPTDYGYTF

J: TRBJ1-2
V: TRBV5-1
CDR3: CASSLEGGGYYGYTF

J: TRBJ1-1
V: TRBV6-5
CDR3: CASRNPGKTEAFF

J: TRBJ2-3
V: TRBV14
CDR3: CASSPKRGATDTQYF

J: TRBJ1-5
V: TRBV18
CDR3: CASSPGQGAKPQHF

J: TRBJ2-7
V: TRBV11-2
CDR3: CASSLLTGGYEQYF

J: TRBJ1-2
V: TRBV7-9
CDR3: CASTLSPSGGYTF

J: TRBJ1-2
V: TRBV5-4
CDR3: CASSAGTGDNYGYTF

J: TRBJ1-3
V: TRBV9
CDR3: CASSPWTGFGNTIYF

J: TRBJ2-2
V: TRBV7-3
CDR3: CASSSGGQGNTGELFF

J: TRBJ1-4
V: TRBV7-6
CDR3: CASRRARGPNEKLFF

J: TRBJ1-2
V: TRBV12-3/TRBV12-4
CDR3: CASSLDMNYGYTF

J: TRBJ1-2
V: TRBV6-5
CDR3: CASRRQGSYGYTF

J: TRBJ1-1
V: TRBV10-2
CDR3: CASSEGFMSTEAFF

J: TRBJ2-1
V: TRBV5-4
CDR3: CASMAGDEQFF

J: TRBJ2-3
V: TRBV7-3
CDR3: CASSPGGGPTDTQYF

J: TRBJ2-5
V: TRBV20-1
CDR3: CSARPLETQYF

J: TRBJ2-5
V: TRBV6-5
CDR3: CASTTPTQETQYF